These 27 T cell receptor beta chains came from one sample sequenced in a study of tumor and adjacent non-tumor tissue in lung cancer. A modified ARM-PCR protocol with three rounds of nested PCR amplified TCRbeta. TCRdb fed the multiplex PCR reads into MiXCR, producing one record per CDR3 protein. The sample has about 93,000 distinct CDR3 sequences; about 72% are singletons. This sample's RNA came from whole unsorted tissue. Sequenced material: lung tumor tissue. These receptors came from a man in his 60s with non-small cell lung cancer.

As to this clonotype: Mismatch with germline at one junction end may stem from a read error. The gene calls are TRBV4-3 and TRBJ1-5; a possible D gene is TRBD1 (5 bases). This CDR3 comprises 16 residues. CDR1 and CDR2 from the germline V gene are LGHNA and YSLEER. The CDR3 nucleotides are TGCGCCAGCAACCAAGATTGGGGGGGGTGGGTGAAGCCCCAGCACTTC. Its translation: CASNQDWGGWVKPQHF.

On this clonotype itself: An end of the junction differs from the germline gene, which may be a read error. The rearrangement joins TRBV4-2 to TRBJ2-1; the D gene is possibly TRBD2 (7 bases). This CDR3 region has 12 residues. CDR1 is LGHNA and CDR2 is YNFKEQ in the germline V gene. CDR3 DNA: TGTGCCAGCGGGAGGGGGGTAAATGAGGAGTTCTTC. Amino acids: CASGRGVNEEFF.

A remark on this clonotype: This may stem from a read error, because a much larger clone lies one nucleotide away. The chain carries TRBV7-9 and TRBJ1-1; D is perhaps TRBD1 (5 bases). Germline values: CDR1 SEHNR, CDR2 FQNEAQ (reference sequence). The CDR3 has 14 amino acids. As DNA, the CDR3 is TGTACCAGCAGCTTAGCGCCAGGGCAGACTGAAGCTTTCTTT. Translated: CTSSLAPGQTEAFF.

The chain couples TRBV20-1 to TRBJ2-1, with D perhaps TRBD1 or TRBD2 (5 bases each). V dropped 0 bases and J dropped 4 bases, with 16 bases sitting between them. Germline V gives CDR1 DFQATT, CDR2 SNEGSKA (reference sequence). The CDR3 sequence is 16 residues long. The CDR3 region is CSARDANRDVYNEQFF. The DNA for the CDR3 is TGCAGTGCTAGAGATGCGAACCGGGACGTATACAATGAGCAGTTCTTC.

The chain is built from TRBV2 and TRBJ1-2; 7 nucleotides agree with TRBD1. CDR1 and CDR2 from the germline V gene are SNHLY and FYNNEI. The CDR3 covers 13 residues. The ends lost 6 bases at V and 7 bases at J; junction bases unmatched: 8. The CDR3 bases are TGTGCCAGCAGAGACGGGACAGTCGGTGGCTACACCTTC. It is translated as CASRDGTVGGYTF.

A note on this clonotype: At one end the junction does not follow the germline gene, possibly because of a read error. The CDR3 DNA follows: TGTGCCAGCAGTTTCGGGTTCCACGAGCAGTATTTC. Its translation is CASSFGFHEQYF. J is TRBJ2-7 and V is TRBV11-2, with no clear D. This CDR3 region has 12 residues. Germline V gene lookup returns CDR1 SGHAT and CDR2 FQNNGV.

Concerning this clonotype itself: Its ends do not fully match the called genes, so a read error is possible. As DNA, the CDR3 is TGTGCCAGCAGTCCTGGGACTTCAGTCTCTGGGGCCAACGTCTTGATTTTC. This encodes CASSPGTSVSGANVLIF. V and J are TRBV12-3 or TRBV12-4 and TRBJ2-6; possibly TRBD2 for D (6 bases). The CDR3 consists of 17 residues.

Notes on this clonotype: The junction departs from the called germline gene at one end, perhaps through a read error. This chain uses TRBV11-2 with TRBJ2-2; tentatively, D is TRBD2 (5 bases). The CDR3 extends over 14 amino acids. CDR1 is SGHAT and CDR2 is FQNNGV in the germline V gene. The CDR3 loop reads CASSPRLGTGELSF. The CDR3 DNA reads as TGTGCCAGCAGCCCTCGTCTGGGCACCGGGGAGCTGTCTTTT.

A word on this clonotype: At one boundary the junction diverges from the germline segment, which might be a read error. The J gene is TRBJ1-2, the V gene TRBV4-3; 7 bases line up with TRBD1. The germline V gene has CDR1 LGHNA and CDR2 YSLEER. The CDR3 sequence is 13 residues long. CDR3 bases: TGCGCCAGCGGCCGCGGACAGGTCTATGACTACACCTTC. Translation gives CASGRGQVYDYTF.

V and J are TRBV2 and TRBJ1-5; D may be TRBD1 (5 bases). V shed 5 bases and J shed 12 bases, with 14 bases lying between them. Germline CDR1 is SNHLY and CDR2 is FYNNEI. The CDR3 is 12 residues long. CDR3 nucleotide sequence: TGTGCCAGCAGTCTCAGGGTTGGACACCAGCATTTT. The encoded protein is CASSLRVGHQHF. Full variable domain (rest looked up from reference TRBV2 and TRBJ1-5): EPEVTQTPSHQVTQMGQEVILRCVPISNHLYFYWYRQILGQKVEFLVSFYNNEISEKSEIFDDQFSVERPDGSNFTLKIRSTKLEDSAMYFCASSLRVGHQHFGDGTRLSIL.

Remarks on this clonotype: A much bigger clone sits one base away, suggesting this may be a read error. The chain links TRBV7-9 to TRBJ2-1, with TRBD1 matching 12 bases. V shed 1 base and J 7 bases; nucleotides not matched to a gene: 8. Germline V gene data show CDR1 as SEHNR and CDR2 as FQNEAQ (reference sequence). CDR3 length: 17 amino acids. The CDR3, as DNA: TGTGCCAGCAGCTTAGAACGGGACAGGGGGCGCATAAATGAGCAGTTCTTC. The encoded protein is CASSLERDRGRINEQFF. The full variable domain, its missing parts supplied by reference TRBV7-9 and TRBJ2-1, is DTGVSQNPRHKITKRGQNVTFRCDPISEHNRLYWYRQTLGQGPEFLTYFQNEAQLEKSRLLSDRFSAERPKGSFSTLEIQRTEQGDSAMYLCASSLERDRGRINEQFFGPGTRLTVL.

This clonotype was counted many times. The chain is built from TRBV29-1 and TRBJ2-6; the D gene is possibly TRBD1 (6 bases). Between the trimmed V and J ends, which lost 3 bases and 4 bases, there was a span of 10 bases. CDR3 size: 14 residues. Germline V lookup: CDR1 SQVTM, CDR2 ANQGSEA. The chain's CDR3 is CSVDTGPGANVLTF. The CDR3 bases are TGCAGCGTTGATACAGGGCCCGGGGCCAACGTCCTGACTTTC. The full variable domain, in which reference TRBV29-1 and TRBJ2-6 provide the parts outside the CDR3, is SAVISQKPSRDICQRGTSLTIQCQVDSQVTMMFWYRQQPGQSLTLIATANQGSEATYESGFVIDKFPISRPNLTFSTLTVSNMSPEDSSIYLCSVDTGPGANVLTFGAGSRLTVL.

This clonotype has more than one count but fewer than ten. This may arise from a read error, as a much more abundant clone is one base away. This chain joins TRBV6-1 and TRBJ1-2, with 8 positions matching TRBD1. This CDR3 has 12 residues. Germline V gene lookup returns CDR1 MNHNS and CDR2 SASEGT. The J segment lost 7 bases and the V segment lost 10 bases, leaving 8 bases of the junction unmatched. CDR3 DNA sequence: TGTGCCAACAGGCAGGGGGCTCGTGGCTACACCTTC. Translated, it gives CANRQGARGYTF.

This chain joins TRBV13 and TRBJ2-1; the match to TRBD2 covers 7 bases. This CDR3 spans 18 amino acids. J was trimmed by 3 bases and V by 11 bases; bases with no gene match: 22. Germline V CDR1 and CDR2: PRHDT, FYEKMQ (reference sequence). The CDR3 coding sequence is TGTGCCGGTAACCCCTCCCGGCTAGCGGAGATTTTCTACAATGAGCAGTTCTTC. Translation: CAGNPSRLAEIFYNEQFF.

Comments on this clonotype: A much larger clone is a single base away; this may be a read error. The chain recombines TRBV11-1 with TRBJ2-3; D is uncertain. Germline CDR1 SGHAT, CDR2 FQDESV (reference sequence). The CDR3 length is 15 residues. Trimming cost V 3 bases and J 4 bases, with 14 bases left between them. The CDR3 protein is CASSFGVGDADTQYF. As DNA, the CDR3 is TGTGCCAGCAGCTTTGGAGTAGGAGACGCAGATACGCAGTATTTT.

A word on this clonotype: The junction and the germline gene differ at one end; a read error may be behind it. This chain's CDR3 is CASRRDRAREDTQYF. The DNA for the CDR3 is TGTGCTAGCAGGAGGGACAGGGCGAGGGAAGATACGCAGTATTTT. The J gene is TRBJ2-3, the V gene TRBV2; 9 bases map to TRBD1. CDR1 and CDR2 (germline): SNHLY, FYNNEI. The CDR3 loop spans 15 amino acids.

In its sample, this clonotype was seen many times. The chain recombines TRBV29-1 with TRBJ2-1; 11 positions match TRBD2. Germline CDR1 reads SQVTM; CDR2 reads ANQGSEA. With 4 bases clipped from V and 10 bases from J, the junction kept 15 bases outside the gene matches. The CDR3 consists of 16 residues. CDR3 residues: CSVARSSSGLAGEQFF. The CDR3 coding sequence is TGCAGCGTTGCCCGATCTAGCTCCGGACTAGCGGGCGAGCAGTTCTTC.

The V and J genes are TRBV20-1 and TRBJ2-3, with D possibly TRBD1 on 5 matching bases. CDR3 length equals 15 residues. The V and J ends lost 6 bases and 3 bases respectively, with 19 bases between them. Germline assignment: CDR1 DFQATT and CDR2 SNEGSKA (reference sequence). The CDR3 reads CSANPGRAATDTQYF. CDR3 nucleotide sequence: TGCAGTGCGAACCCGGGCAGGGCGGCTACAGATACGCAGTATTTT.

The V call is TRBV6-2 or TRBV6-3, the J call TRBJ2-1; D might be TRBD2 (6 bases). V lost 5 bases and J 6 bases, leaving 14 bases between the germline ends. CDR3 length: 14 residues. Looked up from germline, CDR1 is MNHEY and CDR2 is SVGEGT. The CDR3 DNA is TGTGCCAGCAGTCTCACTGGCGGGACCAATGAGCAGTTCTTC. Encoded protein: CASSLTGGTNEQFF.

A remark on this clonotype: A junction boundary mismatches the germline segment, possibly from a read error. This sequence joins TRBV11-3 and TRBJ2-3; D may be TRBD1 (5 bases). The CDR3 has 13 residues. In germline, CDR1 is SGHNT, CDR2 YENEEA. As DNA, the CDR3 is TGTGTCAGCAGCCATACAGGAATAGATACGCACTATTTT. It yields the protein CVSSHTGIDTHYF.

With respect to this clonotype: Sequence at one end of the junction differs from germline and may be a read error. The chain's CDR3 is CASSLSPLVRSYNEQFF. In nucleotides, the CDR3 is TGTGCTAGCAGCTTATCGCCTCTGGTTCGGTCCTACAATGAGCAGTTCTTC. The chain uses TRBV7-7 and TRBJ2-1; D is unclear. The CDR3 totals 17 residues. Germline CDR1 reads SSHAT; CDR2 reads FNYEAQ (reference sequence).

A single count supports this clonotype. Sequence at one end of the junction differs from germline and may be a read error. The rearrangement uses TRBV25-1 and TRBJ2-3; D might be TRBD1 (6 bases). The CDR3 covers 15 residues. Germline CDR1 is MGHDK and CDR2 is SYGVNS. The CDR3 region is CASSESVQGTNTQYF. Written as DNA, the CDR3 is TGTGCCAGCAGTGAATCCGTACAGGGCACAAATACGCAGTATTTT.

About this clonotype: Given the absence of the conserved phenylalanine or tryptophan at the CDR3 end, a read error is likely. The rearrangement joins TRBV20-1 to TRBJ2-7; possibly TRBD2 for D (6 bases). The CDR3 spans 13 residues. Trimming took off 7 bases at V and 3 bases at J, with 16 bases between the two ends. CDR1 is DFQATT, CDR2 SNEGSKA, per germline (reference sequence). Here the CDR3 DNA reads TGCAGTGTATTGGGGCACGGGAGCTACGAGCAGTACATC. Its translation is CSVLGHGSYEQYI.

This clonotype has only one observation. The chain couples TRBV4-2 to TRBJ1-6; 7 nucleotides align to TRBD1. The germline CDR1 and CDR2 sequences are LGHNA and YNFKEQ. V shed 1 base and J 2 bases; nucleotides not matched to a gene: 17. The CDR3 length is 21 residues. CDR3 in amino acids: CASSQAPLVRGDSAYNSPLHF. The CDR3 DNA follows: TGTGCCAGCAGCCAAGCCCCTCTTGTCAGGGGGGATTCCGCCTATAATTCACCCCTCCACTTT.

Concerning this clonotype itself: The germline gene is not matched at one end of the junction; a read error may be the cause. This chain links TRBV11-2 with TRBJ2-3; D unclear. The last part of the DNA fits TRBJ1-5 better; the J call may be wrong. CDR1 is SGHAT, CDR2 FQNNGV, per germline. The CDR3 has 15 amino acids. The CDR3 bases are TGTGCTAGCAGCCCACAAGAAACAGACACAGATACGCAGCATTTT. Residues: CASSPQETDTDTQHF.

A remark on this clonotype: The CDR3 does not end in the conserved phenylalanine or tryptophan, so this is likely a read error. The chain links TRBV6-5 to TRBJ2-7, with 8 positions matching TRBD2. Germline lookup yields CDR1 MNHEY and CDR2 SVGAGI. CDR3 size: 14 residues. The CDR3 bases are TGTACCAGCAGTTCGGGACTAGGTGTTTACGAGCAGTACCTC. As protein: CTSSSGLGVYEQYL.

The sample holds one count of this clonotype. A read error is likely, as this CDR3 ends without the conserved phenylalanine or tryptophan. J is TRBJ2-1 and V is TRBV20-1; the match to TRBD2 covers 13 bases. The CDR3 loop spans 18 amino acids. Trimming removed 5 bases from V and 9 bases from J; junction bases left unmatched: 19. Per germline, CDR1 DFQATT and CDR2 SNEGSKA (reference sequence). This CDR3 is CSALLLQGSRLAGGEQFC. CDR3 nucleotides: TGCAGTGCTCTACTCCTACAGGGGTCAAGACTAGCGGGGGGTGAGCAGTTCTGC.